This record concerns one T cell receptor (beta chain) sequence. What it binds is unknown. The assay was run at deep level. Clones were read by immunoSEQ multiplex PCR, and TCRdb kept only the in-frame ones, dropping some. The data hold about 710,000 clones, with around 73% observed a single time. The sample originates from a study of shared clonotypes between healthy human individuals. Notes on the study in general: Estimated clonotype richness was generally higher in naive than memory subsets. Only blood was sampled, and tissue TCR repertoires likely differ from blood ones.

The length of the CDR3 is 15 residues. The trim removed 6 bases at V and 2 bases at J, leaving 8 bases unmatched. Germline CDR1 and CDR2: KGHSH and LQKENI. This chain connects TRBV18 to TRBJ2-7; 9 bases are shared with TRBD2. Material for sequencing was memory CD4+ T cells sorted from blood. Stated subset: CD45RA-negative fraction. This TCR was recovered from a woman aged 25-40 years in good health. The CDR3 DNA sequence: TGTGCCAGCTCCCAGCCGGGACTAGCTACCTACGAGCAGTACTTC. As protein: CASSQPGLATYEQYF.